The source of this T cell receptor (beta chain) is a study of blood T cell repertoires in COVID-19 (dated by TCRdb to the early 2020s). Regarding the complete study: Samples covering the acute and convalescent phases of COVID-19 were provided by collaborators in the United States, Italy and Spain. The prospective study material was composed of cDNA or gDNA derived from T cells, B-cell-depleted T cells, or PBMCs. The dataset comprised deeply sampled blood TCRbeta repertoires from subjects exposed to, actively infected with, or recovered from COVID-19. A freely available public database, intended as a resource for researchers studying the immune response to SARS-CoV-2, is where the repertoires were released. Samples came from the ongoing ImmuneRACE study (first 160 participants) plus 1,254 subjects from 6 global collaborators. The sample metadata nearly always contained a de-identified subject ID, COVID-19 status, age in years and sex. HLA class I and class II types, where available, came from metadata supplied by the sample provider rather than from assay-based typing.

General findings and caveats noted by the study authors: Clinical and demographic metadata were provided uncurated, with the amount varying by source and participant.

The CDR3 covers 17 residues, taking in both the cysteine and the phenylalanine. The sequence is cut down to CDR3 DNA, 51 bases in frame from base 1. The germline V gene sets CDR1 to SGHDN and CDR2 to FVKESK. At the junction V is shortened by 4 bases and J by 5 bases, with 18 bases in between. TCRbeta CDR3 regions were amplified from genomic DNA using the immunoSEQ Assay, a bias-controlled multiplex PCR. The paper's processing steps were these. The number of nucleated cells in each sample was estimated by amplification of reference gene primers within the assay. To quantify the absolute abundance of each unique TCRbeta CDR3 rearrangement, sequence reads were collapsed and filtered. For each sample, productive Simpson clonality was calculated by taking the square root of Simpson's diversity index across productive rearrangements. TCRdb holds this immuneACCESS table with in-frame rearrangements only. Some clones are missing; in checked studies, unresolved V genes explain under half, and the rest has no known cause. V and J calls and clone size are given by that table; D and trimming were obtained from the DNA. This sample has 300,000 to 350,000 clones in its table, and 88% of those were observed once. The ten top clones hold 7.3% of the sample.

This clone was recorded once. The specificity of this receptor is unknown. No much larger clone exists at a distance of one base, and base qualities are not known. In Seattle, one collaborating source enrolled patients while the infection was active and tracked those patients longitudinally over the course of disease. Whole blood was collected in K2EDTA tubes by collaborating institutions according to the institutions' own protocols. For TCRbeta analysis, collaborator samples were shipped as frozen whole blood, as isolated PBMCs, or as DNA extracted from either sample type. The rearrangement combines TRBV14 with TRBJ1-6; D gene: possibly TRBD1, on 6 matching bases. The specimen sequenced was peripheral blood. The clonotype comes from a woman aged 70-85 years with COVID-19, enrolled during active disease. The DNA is TGTGCCAGCAGCCGAGAGTGGGGGCCGGCCCATAATTCACCCCTCCACTTT. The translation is CASSREWGPAHNSPLHF.